One and the same sample provided the 21 T cell receptor beta chains below, sequenced in a study of blood T cell repertoires in COVID-19. Some clones are missing from TCRdb's copy, which holds only in-frame ones; the method was immunoSEQ multiplex PCR. The sample lists 200,000 to 300,000 clones, approximately 90% occurring once. The sample comprised PBMCs or T cells enriched from blood (not recorded which). The source of these receptors is a woman between 40 and 55 years old with acute COVID-19.

The chain uses TRBV14 and TRBJ2-1, with TRBD2 matching over 11 bases. Germline lookup yields CDR1 SGHDN and CDR2 FVKESK. V was pared by 0 bases and J by 8 bases, with 9 bases of the junction left unmatched. CDR3 length: 17 amino acids. CDR3 residues: CASSQDPRLAGGHEQFF. The CDR3 DNA reads TGTGCCAGCAGCCAAGATCCCAGGCTAGCGGGAGGCCATGAGCAGTTCTTC.

The chain is built from TRBV27 and TRBJ1-6, with a weak D call TRBD1 (5 bases). Trimming stripped 5 bases from V and 9 bases from J, with 17 bases between. Germline assignment: CDR1 MNHEY and CDR2 SMNVEV (reference sequence). The CDR3 runs 15 residues. The CDR3 DNA follows: TGTGCCAGCAGTCAAGCCCGGGACGGGAGTTCACCCCTCCACTTT. This translates into CASSQARDGSSPLHF.

The chain's CDR3 is CASTDRAGTEAFF. As DNA, the CDR3 is TGTGCCAGTACAGACAGGGCAGGCACTGAAGCTTTCTTT. This rearrangement joins TRBV19 to TRBJ1-1, with 7 bases fitting TRBD1. Germline CDR1 is LNHDA and CDR2 is SQIVND (reference sequence). J was trimmed by 4 bases and V by 7 bases; bases with no gene match: 6. CDR3 length: 13 residues.

The rearrangement joins TRBV9 to TRBJ2-1, with TRBD2 matching 11 bases. With 1 base clipped from V and 14 bases from J, the junction kept 5 bases outside the gene matches. The CDR3 runs to 13 residues. Germline CDR1 reads SGDLS; CDR2 reads YYNGEE. The CDR3 spells CASSVTSGGLEFF. The CDR3 coding sequence is TGTGCCAGCAGCGTAACTAGCGGGGGATTGGAGTTCTTC.

The chain combines TRBV27 with TRBJ2-2, with TRBD2 identical over 8 bases. Germline V gene lookup returns CDR1 MNHEY and CDR2 SMNVEV (reference sequence). The V segment lost 2 bases and the J segment 4 bases; nucleotides outside the gene matches: 3. This CDR3 has 15 residues. CDR3 sequence: CASSLREGSTGELFF. The CDR3 DNA follows: TGTGCCAGCAGTTTACGGGAGGGGAGCACCGGGGAGCTGTTTTTT.

This clone was seen a single time. V and J are TRBV3-1 (or the pseudogene TRBV3-2) and TRBJ1-2; 7 bases agree with TRBD1. The CDR3 sequence is 15 residues long. The V segment lost 2 bases and the J segment 3 bases; nucleotides outside the gene matches: 6. The germline gives CDR1 LGHDT, CDR2 YNNKEL (reference sequence). In nucleotides, the CDR3 is TGTGCCAGCAGCCAAAGTGTCAGGGGGGACTATGGCTACACCTTC. Protein product: CASSQSVRGDYGYTF.

This chain connects TRBV29-1 to TRBJ2-1, with 12 bases that match TRBD2. V trimming: 4 bases; J trimming: 12 bases; junction bases outside the gene matches: 7. The CDR3 is made up of 13 amino acids. Looked up from germline, CDR1 is SQVTM and CDR2 is ANQGSEA. The CDR3 sequence: CSVAPSGRALQFF. DNA of the CDR3: TGCAGCGTTGCCCCTAGCGGGAGGGCCTTGCAGTTCTTC.

The chain joins TRBV5-1 to TRBJ2-2; 7 nucleotides agree with TRBD1. Germline V gene lookup returns CDR1 SGHRS and CDR2 YFSETQ. This CDR3 has 15 amino acids. V shed 4 bases and J 1 base; nucleotides not matched to a gene: 4. The DNA for the CDR3 is TGCGCCAGCAGCCTTTGGACAGGGAACACCGGGGAGCTGTTTTTT. As protein: CASSLWTGNTGELFF.

V usage is TRBV5-4 and J usage is TRBJ2-3; 8 bases match TRBD2. Germline CDR1 is SGHNT and CDR2 is YYREEE (reference sequence). The CDR3 runs 15 residues. Losses at the gene ends were 5 bases for V and 6 bases for J; bases not matched to a gene: 11. CDR3 sequence reads: CASRPTLGGRDTQYF. The CDR3 DNA follows: TGTGCCAGCAGGCCCACGTTGGGCGGGAGGGATACGCAGTATTTT.

The V gene is TRBV12-2, the J gene TRBJ1-4; the DNA was not compared with TRBD1, the D call given in the table. TRBV12-2 is a known pseudogene. The CDR3 covers 15 residues. The DNA for the CDR3 is TGTGCAAGTCGCTCCCGAGACAGTGCTAATGAAAAACTGTTTTTT. Its protein product is CASRSRDSANEKLFF.

V is TRBV5-4 and J is TRBJ2-2; a possible D gene is TRBD1 (5 bases). Trimming took 7 bases from V and 7 from J, leaving 14 bases between them. Germline V gene data show CDR1 as SGHNT and CDR2 as YYREEE (reference sequence). The CDR3 totals 13 residues. CDR3 sequence (DNA): TGTGCCAGCTTCAGGGATCTCGACGGGGAGCTGTTTTTT. Its protein product is CASFRDLDGELFF.

This clone was observed once. The chain carries TRBV5-8 and TRBJ1-5, with D possibly matching TRBD1 (5 bases). V lost 5 bases and J 2 bases, leaving 14 bases between the germline ends. The CDR3 covers 15 residues. Per the germline V gene, CDR1 is SGHTS and CDR2 is YDEGEE. The CDR3 nucleotides read TGTGCCAGCAGGCCCATGGGGGGAGGCAATCAGCCCCAGCATTTT. Protein: CASRPMGGGNQPQHF.

The CDR3 loop is CARSLAQGYYGYTF. CDR3 nucleotides: TGTGCCAGAAGCTTGGCGCAGGGGTACTATGGCTACACCTTC. The rearrangement uses TRBV5-3 and TRBJ1-2, with D possibly being TRBD1 (6 bases). TRBV5-3 is an open reading frame whose function is uncertain. CDR3 length: 14 amino acids. V lost 0 bases, J lost 3 bases, and 9 bases lay in between.

There are a few counts of this clone. The CDR3, as DNA: TGCGCCAGCAGCTTGTGGTCTAGAAAGGTTCCCGATGAGCAGTTCTTC. This codes for CASSLWSRKVPDEQFF. This chain connects TRBV5-1 to TRBJ2-1; D call uncertain. From germline, CDR1 is SGHRS and CDR2 YFSETQ. This CDR3 comprises 16 residues. V lost 1 base to trimming and J lost 8 bases, with 19 bases between them.

The CDR3 loop is CASSLAGTGNTEAFF. The CDR3 DNA follows: TGCGCCAGCAGCTTGGCCGGGACAGGGAACACTGAAGCTTTCTTT. The genes are TRBV5-1 and TRBJ1-1; 8 nucleotides align to TRBD1. CDR3 size: 15 residues. Looked up from germline, CDR1 is SGHRS and CDR2 is YFSETQ. V was pared by 0 bases and J by 1 base, with 2 bases of the junction left unmatched.

The chain has TRBV6-5 and TRBJ2-1; D is possibly TRBD2 (6 bases). The V end was cut by 4 bases, the J end by 3 bases, with 13 bases between. Germline CDR1 reads MNHEY; CDR2 reads SVGAGI. The CDR3 covers 15 residues. Written as DNA, the CDR3 is TGTGCCAGCAGTTCTCGGGAGCTGGGCTACAATGAGCAGTTCTTC. Encoded protein: CASSSRELGYNEQFF.

The rearrangement links TRBV30 to TRBJ1-1; D possibly corresponds to TRBD1 (6 bases). Trimming shortened V by 4 bases and J by 2 bases, and 14 bases separated the two germline ends. Per the germline V gene, CDR1 is GTSNPN and CDR2 is SVGIG (reference sequence). The CDR3 runs 14 residues. DNA of the CDR3: TGTGCCTGGATTGGGGGCCGGGGAAACACTGAAGCTTTCTTT. Translating it yields CAWIGGRGNTEAFF.

The gene calls are TRBV2 and TRBJ2-1, with 7 positions matching TRBD1. Per germline, CDR1 SNHLY and CDR2 FYNNEI. The CDR3 has 13 amino acids. V dropped 6 bases and J dropped 5; count of bases not matched to a gene: 4. CDR3 in amino acids: CASRGTVNNEQFF. The CDR3 DNA reads TGTGCCAGCAGAGGGACAGTTAACAATGAGCAGTTCTTC.

The V call is TRBV4-3, the J call TRBJ2-3, with 8 bases aligning to TRBD1. V gave up 0 bases and J gave up 4 bases; unmatched junction bases: 15. This CDR3 comprises 19 residues. CDR1 and CDR2 from the germline V gene are LGHNA and YSLEER. CDR3 loop: CASSQDLRISYRGADTQYF. In DNA, the CDR3 is TGCGCCAGCAGCCAAGATCTTAGAATCTCATACAGGGGGGCAGATACGCAGTATTTT.

This sequence joins TRBV4-3 and TRBJ2-1; 10 bases match TRBD1. The CDR3 extends over 15 amino acids. CDR1 and CDR2 from the germline V gene are LGHNA and YSLEER. The J segment lost 3 bases and the V segment lost 5 bases, leaving 4 bases of the junction unmatched. The CDR3 reads CASSARTGGYNEQFF. Written as DNA, the CDR3 is TGCGCCAGCAGCGCACGGACAGGGGGCTACAATGAGCAGTTCTTC.

This rearrangement joins TRBV5-6 to TRBJ1-1; no clear D. V was trimmed by 2 bases and J by 8 bases, leaving 16 bases between them. This CDR3 spans 14 amino acids. CDR1 and CDR2 from the germline V gene are SGHDT and YYEEEE. The CDR3 region is CASSFLNGPQEAFF. In DNA form, the CDR3 reads TGTGCCAGCAGCTTCTTAAATGGGCCGCAAGAAGCTTTCTTT.